This T cell receptor (beta chain) was obtained from a study of long-term antiretroviral therapy in people with HIV. Study-wide points: The study lacked data on ART adherence, viral resistance or therapy changes.

Donors each had at least one pre-ART PBMC sample and at least two post-ART ones. Going into DNA extraction, samples held roughly 0.95-10 million cryopreserved PBMC. This clone has a single count. Its antigen is not known. An immunoSEQ assay, version v3.0, was performed at survey level. Each sample had sequencing targeting 40,000-50,000 T-cell genomes. The repertoire was sequenced with immunoSEQ multiplex PCR; TCRdb's copy has only in-frame clones and lacks some. The sample contains some 28,000 clones, roughly 90% of which appear only once. The TCR comes from a woman between 18 and 30 years old with HIV. The sample here was unsorted PBMCs, taken 0.5 years after starting antiretroviral therapy.

The CDR3: CASSLAGAGARYEQFF. CDR3 in DNA: TGCGCCAGCAGCTTGGCCGGGGCGGGCGCGAGGTATGAGCAGTTCTTC. The chain has TRBV5-1 and TRBJ2-1; D may be TRBD1 or TRBD2 (5 bases each). This CDR3 region has 16 residues. Germline lookup yields CDR1 SGHRS and CDR2 YFSETQ. Trimming cost V 0 bases and J 8 bases, with 18 bases left between them. The full variable domain, rest sourced from reference TRBV5-1 and TRBJ2-1, is KAGVTQTPRYLIKTRGQQVTLSCSPISGHRSVSWYQQTPGQGLQFLFEYFSETQRNKGNFPGRFSGRQFSNSRSEMNVSTLELGDSALYLCASSLAGAGARYEQFFGPGTRLTVL.